The rows below give T cell receptor beta chains drawn from one sample of a study of shared clonotypes between healthy human individuals. Clones were read by immunoSEQ multiplex PCR, and TCRdb kept only the in-frame ones, dropping some. This table holds millions of clones, around 94% found once. Sequencing was carried out using naive CD4+ T cells sorted from blood. The receptors were gathered from a man between 18 and 35 years old in good health. Both conserved end residues are part of each CDR3. A D gene is named only where the DNA matches it firmly. The size field is filled for only some rows; it gives once, few, many or a size class.

-	TRBV6-6	TRBJ1-4	-	CASSLLSRVTNEKLFF	TGTGCCAGCAGCCTGTTAAGCAGGGTTACTAATGAAAAACTGTTTTTT
TRBD2	TRBV5-6	TRBJ2-1	-	CASSRRDVGRADNEQFF	TGTGCCAGCAGCCGGAGGGATGTCGGGAGGGCCGACAATGAGCAGTTCTTC
-	TRBV5-1	TRBJ2-6	-	CASRKELGANVLTF	TGCGCCAGCAGAAAGGAATTGGGGGCCAACGTCCTGACTTTC
-	TRBV18	TRBJ1-5	-	CASSPEGGDQPQHF	TGTGCCAGCTCACCCGAGGGGGGGGACCAGCCCCAGCATTTT
-	TRBV7-3	TRBJ1-1	-	CASSLIPLVNTEAFF	TGTGCCAGCAGCTTAATCCCACTTGTGAACACTGAAGCTTTCTTT
TRBD1	TRBV10-3	TRBJ2-1	-	CAITPRTGVDEQFF	TGTGCCATCACCCCCCGGACAGGGGTTGATGAGCAGTTCTTC
-	TRBV5-1	TRBJ2-5	-	CASSLGRSQETQYF	TGCGCCAGCAGCTTGGGGCGCAGCCAAGAGACCCAGTACTTC
TRBD1	TRBV11-2	TRBJ2-5	-	CASSLGPGTGGQETQYF	TGTGCCAGCAGCTTAGGACCCGGGACAGGGGGCCAAGAGACCCAGTACTTC
-	TRBV2	TRBJ1-2	-	CASSPLPGPGGYGYTF	TGTGCCAGCAGCCCTTTACCGGGGCCTGGTGGCTATGGCTACACCTTC
-	TRBV2	TRBJ1-2	-	CASSLGAFDGYTF	TGTGCCAGCAGTTTGGGGGCATTCGATGGCTACACCTTC
-	TRBV28	TRBJ2-7	-	CASTSRWVRSSYEQYF	TGTGCCAGCACTTCCCGTTGGGTTAGGAGCTCCTACGAGCAGTACTTC
-	TRBV7-6	TRBJ2-1	-	CASSPSGGGGEQFF	TGTGCCAGCAGCCCATCAGGAGGGGGTGGTGAGCAGTTCTTC
TRBD1	TRBV5-8	TRBJ1-5	-	CASSPGQYSNQPQHF	TGTGCCAGCAGCCCGGGACAGTATAGCAATCAGCCCCAGCATTTT
TRBD2	TRBV30	TRBJ2-7	-	CAWSVWVREFRGEQYF	TGTGCCTGGAGTGTATGGGTGCGGGAGTTTCGGGGCGAGCAGTACTTC
-	TRBV11-2	TRBJ2-6	-	CASSLRSTVRANVLTF	TGTGCCAGCAGCCTTCGGTCCACAGTTAGGGCCAACGTCCTGACTTTC
TRBD1	TRBV2	TRBJ1-6	-	CASRGQGMGNSPLHF	TGTGCCAGCAGGGGACAGGGGATGGGGAATTCACCCCTCCACTTT
TRBD1	TRBV27	TRBJ2-7	-	CASSWTGVHEQYF	TGTGCCAGCAGCTGGACAGGCGTTCACGAGCAGTACTTC
TRBD1	TRBV11-2	TRBJ1-5	-	CASSLDLGGQGAKSNQPQHF	TGTGCCAGCAGCTTAGATCTGGGGGGTCAGGGGGCTAAGAGCAATCAGCCCCAGCATTTT
-	TRBV18	TRBJ1-6	once	CASSPGPPGNSPLHF	TGTGCCAGCTCACCCGGCCCCCCGGGTAATTCACCCCTCCACTTT
TRBD2	TRBV9	TRBJ2-6	-	CASSVGSGGSGANVLTF	TGTGCCAGCAGCGTAGGTAGCGGGGGATCCGGGGCCAACGTCCTGACTTTC
-	TRBV5-4	TRBJ2-6	-	CASTEMRHGANVLTF	TGTGCCAGCACCGAGATGCGTCATGGGGCCAACGTCCTGACTTTC
-	TRBV5-1	TRBJ1-1	-	CASSLVTMNTEAFF	TGCGCCAGCAGCTTGGTGACCATGAACACTGAAGCTTTCTTT
-	TRBV13	TRBJ2-2	-	CASSLRKGDTGELFF	TGTGCCAGCAGCTTGCGAAAGGGCGACACCGGGGAGCTGTTTTTT
-	TRBV6-6	TRBJ1-1	-	CASSLLGGVNTEAFF	TGTGCCAGCAGCCTACTGGGGGGGGTCAACACTGAAGCTTTCTTT
-	TRBV6-6	TRBJ1-1	-	CASRLTGVEAFF	TGTGCCAGCAGATTAACCGGGGTCGAAGCTTTCTTT
-	TRBV11-2	TRBJ2-7	-	CASSQHGTLISYEQYF	TGTGCCAGCAGCCAGCACGGGACACTCATATCCTACGAGCAGTACTTC
TRBD1	TRBV11-2	TRBJ1-2	-	CASSWDRVNYGYTF	TGTGCCAGCAGCTGGGACAGGGTGAACTATGGCTACACCTTC
TRBD2	TRBV5-4	TRBJ2-5	-	CASSLPRLAGEETQYF	TGTGCCAGCAGCTTGCCAAGACTAGCGGGGGAAGAGACCCAGTACTTC
TRBD2	TRBV30	TRBJ2-4	-	CAWRREGLGNIQYF	TGTGCCTGGCGGCGGGAGGGCCTCGGAAACATTCAGTACTTC
TRBD1	TRBV6-1	TRBJ2-3	-	CASSEGTGGTQYF	TGTGCCAGCAGTGAAGGGACAGGGGGTACGCAGTATTTT
-	TRBV10-2	TRBJ1-2	-	CASSEWRVNQQGYTF	TGCGCCAGCAGTGAGTGGAGGGTAAACCAGCAGGGCTACACCTTC
-	TRBV6-5	TRBJ2-3	-	CASSKGLGTDTQYF	TGTGCCAGCTCAAAGGGTCTGGGCACAGATACGCAGTATTTT
TRBD1	TRBV28	TRBJ1-6	-	CASSPGGTGISPLHF	TGTGCCAGCAGTCCAGGGGGGACAGGGATCTCACCCCTCCACTTT
-	TRBV6-1	TRBJ2-7	once	CASSLYEQYF	TGTGCCAGCAGTCTCTACGAGCAGTACTTC
TRBD2	TRBV7-3	TRBJ2-3	-	CASSLERGSSTDTQYF	TGTGCCAGCAGCTTAGAGCGGGGGTCTAGCACAGATACGCAGTATTTT
TRBD1	TRBV5-1	TRBJ2-7	-	CASSHEIGGFGEQYF	TGCGCCAGCAGCCACGAAATAGGGGGCTTCGGCGAGCAGTACTTC
-	TRBV5-1	TRBJ1-3	few	CASSLEGYSGNTIYF	TGCGCCAGCAGCTTGGAGGGGTACTCTGGAAACACCATATATTTT
TRBD2	TRBV5-6	TRBJ2-3	-	CASSLSRGGTSGVTDTQYF	TGTGCCAGCAGCTTGTCGCGCGGCGGGACTAGCGGCGTCACAGATACGCAGTATTTT
TRBD2	TRBV5-1	TRBJ2-5	-	CASSLPGTSGLQYF	TGCGCCAGCAGCTTACCCGGGACTAGCGGACTCCAGTACTTC
-	TRBV5-4	TRBJ2-1	-	CASSFDSAGEQFF	TGTGCCAGCAGCTTTGACTCGGCCGGTGAGCAGTTCTTC
-	TRBV10-2	TRBJ2-3	-	CATLTGGRRDTDTQYF	TGCGCCACCCTCACAGGAGGGCGGAGGGACACAGATACGCAGTATTTT